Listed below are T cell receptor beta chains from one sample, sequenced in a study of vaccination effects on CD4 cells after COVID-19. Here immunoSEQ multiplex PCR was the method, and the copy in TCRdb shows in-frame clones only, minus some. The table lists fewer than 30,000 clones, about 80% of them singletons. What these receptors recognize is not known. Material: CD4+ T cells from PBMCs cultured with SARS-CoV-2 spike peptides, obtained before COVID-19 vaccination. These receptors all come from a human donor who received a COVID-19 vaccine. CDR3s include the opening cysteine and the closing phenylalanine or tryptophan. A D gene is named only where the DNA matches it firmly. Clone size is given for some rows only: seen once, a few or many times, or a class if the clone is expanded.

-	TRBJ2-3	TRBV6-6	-	TGTGCCAGCAGGGGCGACCTTGTAGCAGATACGCAGTATTTT	CASRGDLVADTQYF
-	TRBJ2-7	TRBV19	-	TGTGCCAGTAGTATGGTCCAGGGCGACGAGCAGTACTTC	CASSMVQGDEQYF
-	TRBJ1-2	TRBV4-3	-	TGCGCCAGCAGCCAAGATATCGGGTTGGGGGGCTACACCTTC	CASSQDIGLGGYTF
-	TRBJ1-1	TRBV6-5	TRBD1	TGTGCCAGCAGCGGGGGGGGACAGAGGGCTTTCTTT	CASSGGGQRAFF
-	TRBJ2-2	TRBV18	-	TGTGCCAGCTCACCTCTGTCGGGCACCGGGGAGCTGTTTTTT	CASSPLSGTGELFF
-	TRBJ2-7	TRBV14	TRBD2	TGTGCCAGCAGCCAATTTAGCGGGACCCACCCCCGTTACGAGCAGTACTTC	CASSQFSGTHPRYEQYF
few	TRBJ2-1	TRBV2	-	TGTGCCAGCAGTGACAGCAATGAGCAGTTCTTC	CASSDSNEQFF
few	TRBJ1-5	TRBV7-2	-	TGTGCCAGCAGCTTAGTTGGGGGGGAGAATCAGCCCCAGCATTTT	CASSLVGGENQPQHF
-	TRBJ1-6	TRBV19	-	TGTGCCAGTAGTATTCGCCGACAGGTTATAATTCAGCCCCTCCACTTT	CASSIRRQVIIQPLHF
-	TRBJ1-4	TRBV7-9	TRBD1	TGTGCCAGCAGCTCGGGACAGGTCGCTAATGAAAAACTGTTTTTT	CASSSGQVANEKLFF
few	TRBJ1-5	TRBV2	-	TGTGCCAGCAGGTTAGCCGGCAATCAGCCCCAGCATTTT	CASRLAGNQPQHF
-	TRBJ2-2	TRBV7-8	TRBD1	TGTGCCAGCAGCACTATAGGACAGGCGCTCACCGGGGAGCTGTTTTTT	CASSTIGQALTGELFF
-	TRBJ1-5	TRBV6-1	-	TGTGCCAGCAGTGAAAGTCGGAGGGAGATTAGGCCCCAGCATTTT	CASSESRREIRPQHF
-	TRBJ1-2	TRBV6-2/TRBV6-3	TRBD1	TGTGCCAGCAGTTCCCCGGGACAGGGGGCTGGTGGCTACACCTTC	CASSSPGQGAGGYTF
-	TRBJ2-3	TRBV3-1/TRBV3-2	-	TGTGCCAGCAGCCAAGTGGTAACAGATACGCAGTATTTT	CASSQVVTDTQYF
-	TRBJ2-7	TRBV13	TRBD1	TGTGCCAGCAGCCTCCCCTGGACAGGGGGCGCCGGATACGAGCAGTACTTC	CASSLPWTGGAGYEQYF
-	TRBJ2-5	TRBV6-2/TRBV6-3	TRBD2	TGTGCCAGCAGTTACTTCGCTAGCGGAGAGACCCAGTACTTC	CASSYFASGETQYF
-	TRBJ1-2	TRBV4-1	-	TGCGCCAGCAGCCAAGCGGGTGTTGATGGCTACACCTTC	CASSQAGVDGYTF
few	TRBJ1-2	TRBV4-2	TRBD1	TGTGCCAGCAGCCAAGACGGGACAGGGTGGGACTATGGCTACACCTTC	CASSQDGTGWDYGYTF
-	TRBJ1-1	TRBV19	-	TGTGCCAGTAGTATGTCTGCAGGGAGGAAGGGAGCTTTCTTT	CASSMSAGRKGAFF
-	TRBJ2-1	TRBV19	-	TGTGCCAGTAGTCGTCAGCGGTCCTACAATGAGCAGTTCTTC	CASSRQRSYNEQFF
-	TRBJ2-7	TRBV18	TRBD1	TGTGCCAGCTCACCACCGACAGGGGGCAAGGAGTACGAGCAGTACTTC	CASSPPTGGKEYEQYF
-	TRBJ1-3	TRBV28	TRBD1	TGTGCCAGCACCCTACAGGGGGCTGCTGGAAACACCATATATTTT	CASTLQGAAGNTIYF
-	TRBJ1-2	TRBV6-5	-	TGTGCCAGCAGGCTGGGCGATGGCTACACCTTC	CASRLGDGYTF
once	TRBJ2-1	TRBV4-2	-	TGTGCCAGCAGCCGATCAGCCGGGGGAGCTTCCTACAATGAGCAGTTCTTC	CASSRSAGGASYNEQFF
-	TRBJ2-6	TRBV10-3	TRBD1	TGTGCCATCAGTGACAGGGGGCGGCTTGGGGCCAACGTCCTGACTTTC	CAISDRGRLGANVLTF
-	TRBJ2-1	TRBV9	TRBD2	TGTGCCAGCAGCGATCCCCTAGCGGGGTCGCACAATGAGCAGTTCTTC	CASSDPLAGSHNEQFF
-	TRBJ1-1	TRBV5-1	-	TGCGCCAGCAGCTTTTCTCTGATGAACACTGAAGCTTTCTTT	CASSFSLMNTEAFF
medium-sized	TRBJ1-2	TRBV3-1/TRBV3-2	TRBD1	TGTGCCAGCAGCTCCGGACAGGGAAACTATGGCTACACCTTC	CASSSGQGNYGYTF
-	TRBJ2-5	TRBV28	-	TGTGCCAGCAGTTATGAGACCCAGTACTTC	CASSYETQYF
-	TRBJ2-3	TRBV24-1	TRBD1	TGTGCCACCAGCAGGGGGCGGACAGATACGCAGTATTTT	CATSRGRTDTQYF
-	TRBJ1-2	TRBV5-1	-	TGCGCCAGCAGTAACGCTAACTATGGCTACACCTTC	CASSNANYGYTF
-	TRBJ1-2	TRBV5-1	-	TGCGCCAGCAGCTTGGCGGGGTTACAGGGAAATGGCTACACCTTC	CASSLAGLQGNGYTF
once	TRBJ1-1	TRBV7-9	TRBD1	TGTGCCAGCAGCCCAAGACAGGGGCGAGGCACTGAAGCTTTCTTT	CASSPRQGRGTEAFF
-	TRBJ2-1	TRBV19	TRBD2	TGTGCCAGTACCCCGGCCGCGGGAGGGCCAGGTGAGCAGTTCTTC	CASTPAAGGPGEQFF
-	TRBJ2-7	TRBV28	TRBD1	TGTGCCAGCAGATCCGGGACAGGGGGTTCGGGGGAGCAGTACTTC	CASRSGTGGSGEQYF
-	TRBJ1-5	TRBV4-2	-	TGTGCCAGCAGCCAAGACGAGGGGACACAGCCCCAGCATTTT	CASSQDEGTQPQHF
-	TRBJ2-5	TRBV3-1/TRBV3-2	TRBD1	TGTGCCAGCAGCCACTCGGACAGGGGGCCGGAGACCCAGTACTTC	CASSHSDRGPETQYF
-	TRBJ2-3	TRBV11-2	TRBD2	TGTGCCAGCAGCTTAGGGAGAGCGGGAGGTACCACAGATACGCAGTATTTT	CASSLGRAGGTTDTQYF
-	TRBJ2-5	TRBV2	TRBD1	TGTGCCAGCAACCACAGGGGGTTTGGAGAGACCCAGTACTTC	CASNHRGFGETQYF
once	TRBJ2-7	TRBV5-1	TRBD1	TGCGCCAGCAGCTTTGACAGGGCTTGGGAGCAGTACTTC	CASSFDRAWEQYF
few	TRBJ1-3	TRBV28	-	TGTGCCAGCAGTTTATCTCCGGGAACAGCTGGAAACACCATATATTTT	CASSLSPGTAGNTIYF
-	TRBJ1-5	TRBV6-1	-	TGTGCCAGCAGTGAAGCACAGGGCAATCAGCCCCAGCATTTT	CASSEAQGNQPQHF
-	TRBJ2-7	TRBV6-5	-	TGTGCCAGCAGGCGAGGGACGTACCCTGGCGAGCAGTACTTC	CASRRGTYPGEQYF
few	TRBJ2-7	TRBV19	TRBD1	TGTGCCAGTAGTATCTCCTTTGACAGGGTCGAGCAGTACTTC	CASSISFDRVEQYF
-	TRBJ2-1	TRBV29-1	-	TGCAGCGTCACGGGACTAGGGGACAGGGATGAGCAGTTCTTC	CSVTGLGDRDEQFF
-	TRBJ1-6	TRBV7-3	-	TGTGCCAGCAGCTCCGGGACTGTTAATTCACCCCTCCACTTT	CASSSGTVNSPLHF
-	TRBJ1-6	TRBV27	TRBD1	TGTGCCAGCTTACGCTACGGGACAGGGGGCTCGGAGTATAATTCACCCCTCCACTTT	CASLRYGTGGSEYNSPLHF
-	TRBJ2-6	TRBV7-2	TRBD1	TGTGCCAGCAGCTTATTCGGGACAGGGTATGCTTCTGGGGCCAACGTCCTGACTTTC	CASSLFGTGYASGANVLTF
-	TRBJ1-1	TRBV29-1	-	TGCAGCGTTGATTATCTTACAGTGCCAGATAGGCCTGAAGCTTTCTTT	CSVDYLTVPDRPEAFF
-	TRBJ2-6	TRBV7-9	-	TGTGCCAGCAGCTTAGCGTTTATCCAGGGGTCTGGGGCCAACGTCCTGACTTTC	CASSLAFIQGSGANVLTF
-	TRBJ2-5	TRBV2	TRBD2	TGTGCCAGCACCCCTCGGGCTAGCGGGAGACAAGAGACCCAGTACTTC	CASTPRASGRQETQYF
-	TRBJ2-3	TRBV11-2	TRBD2	TGTGCCAGCAGCTTCCGCCCCCCGCTAGCGGGGGGGAGTTCAGATACGCAGTATTTT	CASSFRPPLAGGSSDTQYF
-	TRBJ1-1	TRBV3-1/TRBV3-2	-	TGTGCCAGCAGCCAGACCCAGAACACTGAAGCTTTCTTT	CASSQTQNTEAFF
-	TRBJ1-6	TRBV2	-	TGTGCCAGCATGCGATTTAACATCGCGAGGGGGGCACCCCTCCACTTT	CASMRFNIARGAPLHF